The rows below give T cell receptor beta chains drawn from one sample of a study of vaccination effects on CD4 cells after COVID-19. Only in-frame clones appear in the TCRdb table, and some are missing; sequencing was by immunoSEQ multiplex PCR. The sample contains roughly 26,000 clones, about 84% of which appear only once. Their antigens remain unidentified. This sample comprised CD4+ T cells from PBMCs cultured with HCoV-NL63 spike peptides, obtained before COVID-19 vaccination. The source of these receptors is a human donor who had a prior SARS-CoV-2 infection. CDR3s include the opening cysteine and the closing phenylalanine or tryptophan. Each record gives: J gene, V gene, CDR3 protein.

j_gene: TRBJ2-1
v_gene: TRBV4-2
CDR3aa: CASSPPRPSVGYNEQFF

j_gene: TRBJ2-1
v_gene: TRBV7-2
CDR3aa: CASSRWTSYEQFF

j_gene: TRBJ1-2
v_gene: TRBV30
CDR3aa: CAWSVVRTSGYTF

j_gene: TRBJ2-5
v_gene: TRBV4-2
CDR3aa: CASGSKSSGGQETQYF

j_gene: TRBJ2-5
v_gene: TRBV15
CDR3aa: CATSRLLKLPTSGGLGQETQYF

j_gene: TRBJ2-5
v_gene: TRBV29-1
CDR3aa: CSVVKGVDRPYF

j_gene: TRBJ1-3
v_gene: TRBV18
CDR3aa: CASSPSQGVGNTIYF

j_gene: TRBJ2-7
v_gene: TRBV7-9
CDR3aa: CASSLDLAGTSREQYF

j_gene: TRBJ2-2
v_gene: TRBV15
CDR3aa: CATSSYRANTGELFF

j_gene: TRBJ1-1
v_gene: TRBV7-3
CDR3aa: CASSLGTNTEAFF

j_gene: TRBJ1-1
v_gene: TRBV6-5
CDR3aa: CASNPLGGKNTEAFF

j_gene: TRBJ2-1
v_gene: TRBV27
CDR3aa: CASSWGQNQYNEQFF

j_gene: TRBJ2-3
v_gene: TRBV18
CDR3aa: CASSSSLDTQYF

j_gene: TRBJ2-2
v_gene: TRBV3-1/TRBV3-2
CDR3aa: CASSQVSLAGRGGELFF

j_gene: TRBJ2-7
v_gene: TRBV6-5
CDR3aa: CASSPTGARPYEQYF

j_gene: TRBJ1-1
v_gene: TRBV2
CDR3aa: CASSRGQAMNTEAFF

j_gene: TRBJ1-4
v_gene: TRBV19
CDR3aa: CASSPDRNNEKLFF

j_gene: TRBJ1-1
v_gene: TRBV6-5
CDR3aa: CASSYSVGEAFF

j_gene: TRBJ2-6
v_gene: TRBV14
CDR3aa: CASSQVGSGANVLTF

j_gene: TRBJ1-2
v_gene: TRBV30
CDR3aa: CAWSSQSNIHGYTF

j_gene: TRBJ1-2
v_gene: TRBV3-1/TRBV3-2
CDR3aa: CASSQDSTYGYTF

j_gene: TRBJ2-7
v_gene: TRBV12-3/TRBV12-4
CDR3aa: CASSFGQGGEQYF

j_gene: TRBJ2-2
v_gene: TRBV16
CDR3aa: CASSQFSLVAANTGELFF

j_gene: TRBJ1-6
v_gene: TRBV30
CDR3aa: CAWSLRGAGSPLHF

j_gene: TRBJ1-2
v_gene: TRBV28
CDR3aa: CASSSTGGNYGYTF

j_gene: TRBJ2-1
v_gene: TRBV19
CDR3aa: CASSISWGNEQFF

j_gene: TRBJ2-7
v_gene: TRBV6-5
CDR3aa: CASTGQGPYEQYF

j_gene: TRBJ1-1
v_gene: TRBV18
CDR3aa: CASSASRDRGNTEAFF

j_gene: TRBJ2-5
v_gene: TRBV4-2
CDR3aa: CASSLGVAGGGETQYF

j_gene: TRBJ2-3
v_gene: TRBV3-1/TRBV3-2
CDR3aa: CASSPRVSTTDTQYF

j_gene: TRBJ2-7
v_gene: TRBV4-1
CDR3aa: CASRPGLAGRNEQYF

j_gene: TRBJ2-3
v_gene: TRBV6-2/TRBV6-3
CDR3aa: CASSRRGVPTDTQYF

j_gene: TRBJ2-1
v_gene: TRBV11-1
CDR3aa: CASSLASPYNEQFF

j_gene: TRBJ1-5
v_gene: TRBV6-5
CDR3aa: CASSYSRDGQPQHF

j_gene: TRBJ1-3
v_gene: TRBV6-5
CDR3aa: CASLPRGSGNTIYF

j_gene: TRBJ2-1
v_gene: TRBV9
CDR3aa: CASSVEGRETASVF

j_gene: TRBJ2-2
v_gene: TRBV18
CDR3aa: CASSLDREDHGELFF

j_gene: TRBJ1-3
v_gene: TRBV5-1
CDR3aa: CASSVGISGNTIYF

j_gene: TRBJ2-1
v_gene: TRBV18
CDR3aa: CASSPPMGALEQFF

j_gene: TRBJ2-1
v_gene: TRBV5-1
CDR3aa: CASSLGGRHNEQFF

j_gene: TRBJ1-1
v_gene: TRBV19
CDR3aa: CASSISHKGTEAFF

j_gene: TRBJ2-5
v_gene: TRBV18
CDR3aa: CASSPGETQYF

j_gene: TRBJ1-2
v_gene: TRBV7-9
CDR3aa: CASSFGQGGNGYTF

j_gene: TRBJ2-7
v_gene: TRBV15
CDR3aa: CATSRFLAAEQYF

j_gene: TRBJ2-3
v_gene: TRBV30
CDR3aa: CAWIGTSTDTQYF